This record covers a single TCR beta chain. This sample is part of a study of neoadjuvant anti-PD-1 for oral cavity cancer. Patients were newly diagnosed with stage II-IVA oral cavity squamous cell carcinoma without prior systemic or radiation treatment. Profiling relied on immunoSEQ multiplex PCR, and the TCRdb table lists in-frame clones only, not all of them. The sample contains about 72,000 clones, around 82% of which appear only once. This CDR3 is built from 17 residues. Germline CDR1 reads SGHDN; CDR2 reads FVKESK. The J segment lost 4 bases and the V segment lost 0 bases, leaving 3 bases of the junction unmatched.

The rearrangement uses TRBV14 and TRBJ1-6; 10 positions agree with TRBD1. This TCR derives from a person aged 35-79 years with oral cavity squamous cell carcinoma. Sequenced material: PBMCs, taken before nivolumab (anti-PD-1) treatment. This chain's CDR3 is CASSQDWDRGYNSPLHF. In nucleotides, the CDR3 is TGTGCCAGCAGCCAAGACTGGGACAGGGGATATAATTCACCCCTCCACTTT.